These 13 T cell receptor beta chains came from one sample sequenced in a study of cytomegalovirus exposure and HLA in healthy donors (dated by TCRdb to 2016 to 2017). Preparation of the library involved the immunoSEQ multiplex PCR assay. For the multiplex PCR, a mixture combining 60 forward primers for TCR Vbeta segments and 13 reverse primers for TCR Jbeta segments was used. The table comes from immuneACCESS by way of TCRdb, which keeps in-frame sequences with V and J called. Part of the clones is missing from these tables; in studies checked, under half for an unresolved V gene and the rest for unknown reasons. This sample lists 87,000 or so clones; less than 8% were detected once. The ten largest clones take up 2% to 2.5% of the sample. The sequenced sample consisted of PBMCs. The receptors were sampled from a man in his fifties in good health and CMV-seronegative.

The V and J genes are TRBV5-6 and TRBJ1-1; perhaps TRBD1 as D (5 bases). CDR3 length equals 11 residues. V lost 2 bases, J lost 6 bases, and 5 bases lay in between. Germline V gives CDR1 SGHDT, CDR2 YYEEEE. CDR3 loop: CASSFRAEAFF. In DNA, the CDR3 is TGTGCCAGCAGCTTCAGGGCTGAAGCTTTCTTT. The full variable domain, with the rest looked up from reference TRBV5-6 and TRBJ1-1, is DAGVTQSPTHLIKTRGQQVTLRCSPKSGHDTVSWYQQALGQGPQFIFQYYEEEERQRGNFPDRFSGHQFPNYSSELNVNALLLGDSALYLCASSFRAEAFFGQGTRLTVV.

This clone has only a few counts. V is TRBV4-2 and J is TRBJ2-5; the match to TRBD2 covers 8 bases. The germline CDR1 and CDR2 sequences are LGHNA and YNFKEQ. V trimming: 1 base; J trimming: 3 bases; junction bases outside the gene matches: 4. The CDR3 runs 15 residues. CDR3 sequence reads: CASSQGSGGEETQYF. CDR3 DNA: TGTGCCAGCAGCCAAGGTTCCGGGGGGGAAGAGACCCAGTACTTC.

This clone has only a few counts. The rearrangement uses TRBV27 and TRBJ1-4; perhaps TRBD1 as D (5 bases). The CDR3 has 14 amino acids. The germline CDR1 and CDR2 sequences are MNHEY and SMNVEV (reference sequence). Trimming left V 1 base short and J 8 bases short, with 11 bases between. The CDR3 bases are TGTGCCAGCAGTTTATGGGGGACTGGCGAAAAACTGTTTTTT. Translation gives CASSLWGTGEKLFF.

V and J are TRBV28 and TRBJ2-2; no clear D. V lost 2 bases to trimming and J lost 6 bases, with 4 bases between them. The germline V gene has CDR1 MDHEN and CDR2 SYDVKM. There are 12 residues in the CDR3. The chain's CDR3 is CASSLEPGELFF. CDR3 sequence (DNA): TGTGCCAGCAGTTTAGAGCCCGGGGAGCTGTTTTTT.

DNA for the CDR3: TGTGCCAGCAGCTTGGGACTAGCGGGGGAGCAGTTCTTC. It specifies CASSLGLAGEQFF. V is TRBV11-2 and J is TRBJ2-1, with 13 nucleotides matching TRBD2. J gave up 10 bases and V 3 bases, and 0 bases lay outside the gene matches. Germline assignment: CDR1 SGHAT and CDR2 FQNNGV. The length of the CDR3 is 13 residues. The full variable domain, completed using reference TRBV11-2 and TRBJ2-1, is EAGVAQSPRYKIIEKRQSVAFWCNPISGHATLYWYQQILGQGPKLLIQFQNNGVVDDSQLPKDRFSAERLKGVDSTLKIQPAKLEDSAVYLCASSLGLAGEQFFGPGTRLTVL.

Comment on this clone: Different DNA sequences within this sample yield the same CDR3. The CDR3 reads CASSLGQGLSYEQYF. DNA for the CDR3: TGTGCCAGCAGCTTGGGCCAGGGGCTCTCCTACGAGCAGTACTTC. V gene TRBV7-9 combines with J gene TRBJ2-7, with D maybe TRBD1 (6 bases). Per germline, CDR1 SEHNR and CDR2 FQNEAQ (reference sequence). CDR3 length: 15 amino acids. Trimming cost V 3 bases and J 0 bases, with 12 bases left between them. The full variable domain, with the rest looked up from reference TRBV7-9 and TRBJ2-7, is DTGVSQNPRHKITKRGQNVTFRCDPISEHNRLYWYRQTLGQGPEFLTYFQNEAQLEKSRLLSDRFSAERPKGSFSTLEIQRTEQGDSAMYLCASSLGQGLSYEQYFGPGTRLTVT.

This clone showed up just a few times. The CDR3 reads CASSPGGTSGGYREQFF. For the CDR3, the DNA is TGCGCCAGCAGCCCGGGGGGGACTAGCGGGGGGTATCGGGAGCAGTTCTTC. V and J are TRBV5-1 and TRBJ2-1, with TRBD2 identical over 15 bases. J gave up 10 bases and V 4 bases, and 12 bases lay outside the gene matches. The CDR3 length is 17 residues. Germline CDR1 is SGHRS and CDR2 is YFSETQ. The full variable domain, its missing parts supplied by reference TRBV5-1 and TRBJ2-1, is KAGVTQTPRYLIKTRGQQVTLSCSPISGHRSVSWYQQTPGQGLQFLFEYFSETQRNKGNFPGRFSGRQFSNSRSEMNVSTLELGDSALYLCASSPGGTSGGYREQFFGPGTRLTVL.

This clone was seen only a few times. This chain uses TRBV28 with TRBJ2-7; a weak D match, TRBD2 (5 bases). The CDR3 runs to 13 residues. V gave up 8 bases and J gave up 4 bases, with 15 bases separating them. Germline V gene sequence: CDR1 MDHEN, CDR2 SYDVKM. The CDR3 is CASRRGLPYEQYF. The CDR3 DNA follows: TGTGCCAGCCGTCGAGGACTTCCATACGAGCAGTACTTC.

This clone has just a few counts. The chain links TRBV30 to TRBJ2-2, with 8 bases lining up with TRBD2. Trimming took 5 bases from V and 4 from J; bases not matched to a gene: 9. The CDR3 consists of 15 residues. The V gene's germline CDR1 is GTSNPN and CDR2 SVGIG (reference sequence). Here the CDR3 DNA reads TGTGCCTGGCGAATCCGGGGGGGAGGCACCGGGGAGCTGTTTTTT. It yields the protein CAWRIRGGGTGELFF. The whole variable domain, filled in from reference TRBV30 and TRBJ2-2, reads SQTIHQWPATLVQPVGSPLSLECTVEGTSNPNLYWYRQAAGRGLQLLFYSVGIGQISSEVPQNLSASRPQDRQFILSSKKLLLSDSGFYLCAWRIRGGGTGELFFGEGSRLTVL.

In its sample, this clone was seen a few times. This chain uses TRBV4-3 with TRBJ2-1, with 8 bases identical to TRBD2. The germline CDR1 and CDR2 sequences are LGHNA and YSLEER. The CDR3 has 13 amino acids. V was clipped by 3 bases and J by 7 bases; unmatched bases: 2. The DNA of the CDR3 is TGCGCCAGCAGCCAGGCGGGAGGAAATGAGCAGTTCTTC. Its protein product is CASSQAGGNEQFF.

The CDR3 bases are TGTGCCAGCAGTGCAGGACAGGGCTATAATTCACCCCTCCACTTT. It is translated as CASSAGQGYNSPLHF. The rearrangement joins TRBV2 to TRBJ1-6; TRBD1 agrees at 8 bases. Unmatched junction bases numbered 2, after V lost 4 bases and J lost 3 bases. The CDR3 has 15 amino acids. Germline V gene data show CDR1 as SNHLY and CDR2 as FYNNEI.

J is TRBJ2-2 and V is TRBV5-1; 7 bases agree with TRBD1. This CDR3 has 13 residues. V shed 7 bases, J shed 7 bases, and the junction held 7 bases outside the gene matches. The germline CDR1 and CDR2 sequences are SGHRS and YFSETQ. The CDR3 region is CASDRDGNGELFF. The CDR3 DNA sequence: TGCGCCAGCGACAGGGATGGGAACGGGGAGCTGTTTTTT.

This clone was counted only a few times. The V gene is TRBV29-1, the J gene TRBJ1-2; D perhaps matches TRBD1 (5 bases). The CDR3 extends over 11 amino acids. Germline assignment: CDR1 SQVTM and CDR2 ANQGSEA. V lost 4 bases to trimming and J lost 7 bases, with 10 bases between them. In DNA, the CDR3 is TGCAGCGTTGCGGGGGTAGGTGGCTACACCTTC. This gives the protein CSVAGVGGYTF.